This paragraph reports one TCR beta chain. Its antigen is undetermined. The data stem from a study of monozygotic twins with inflammatory bowel disease. Study conclusions and caveats: Relative clonotype sharing with others was diminished in IBD patients versus healthy twins, particularly with disease activity. For IBD, no single strong associated signal or clonotype was supported.

The germline V gene has CDR1 LNHDA and CDR2 SQIVND (reference sequence). The CDR3 is 15 amino acids. TCRdb re-called the 5' RACE reads; every CDR3 protein appears as one record, without DNA. The sample table includes about 160,000 distinct CDR3 sequences. The sample was blood. V gene TRBV19 combines with J gene TRBJ2-2; TCRdb gives TRBD1 as the D gene, but with no DNA this cannot be confirmed. The source of this sequence is a human donor with ulcerative colitis or Crohn's disease, or a healthy co-twin of an affected twin (not recorded which). CDR3 region: CASLNRDVYTGELFF.